This T cell receptor beta chain was recorded in a study of radiation and T cells in renal cell carcinoma. Study conclusions and caveats: Top 100 clonotypes averaged approximately 50% in irradiated versus about 43% in nephrectomy-only tumors. Irradiated tumors held more dominant CDR3 motifs than control tumors. Tumor samples were small regions of approximately 1 g.

TCRdb's table, derived via immunoSEQ multiplex PCR, lists solely in-frame clones and lacks some. The sample holds around 13,000 clones; more than 30% are singletons and the top ten take approximately 15%. Treatment of the sample: 15 Gy SBRT to primary tumor, nephrectomy 4 weeks later. Nephrectomy followed 15 Gy stereotactic body radiation by 4 weeks. About this clone itself: Its antigen is undetermined.

The sequence derives from a man aged 60-69 years with renal cell carcinoma. Source: tumor tissue, taken from a patient whose treatment included radiotherapy and nephrectomy.

This chain's CDR3 is CASSLGLRGGRTDTQYF. In DNA, the CDR3 is TGTGCCAGCAGCTTAGGGCTCCGCGGGGGGCGCACAGATACGCAGTATTTT. The chain recombines TRBV7-2 with TRBJ2-3; 8 bases are shared with TRBD2. This CDR3 comprises 17 residues. With V trimmed by 1 base and J by 1 base, 7 bases remained unmatched. The V gene's germline CDR1 is SGHTA and CDR2 FQGNSA. Variable domain in full (rest from reference TRBV7-2 and TRBJ2-3): GAGVSQSPSNKVTEKGKDVELRCDPISGHTALYWYRQSLGQGLEFLIYFQGNSAPDKSGLPSDRFSAERTGGSVSTLTIQRTQQEDSAVYLCASSLGLRGGRTDTQYFGPGTRLTVL.